The TCR beta chain under discussion was sequenced for a study of T cell changes during pregnancy in multiple sclerosis. The CDR3 consists of 13 residues. Germline V lookup: CDR1 MDHEN, CDR2 SYDVKM. The germline V and J ends were trimmed by 10 bases and 6 bases, with 15 bases remaining between them. Libraries were prepared by immunoSEQ multiplex PCR; TCRdb keeps only in-frame clonotypes and omits some of them. This repertoire shows about 97,000 clones, about nine tenths found once; its top ten account for about 3.4%. Sequences were derived from peripheral blood, sampled in the second trimester of pregnancy. The sequence was collected from a female donor with multiple sclerosis, enrolled in a pregnancy study. The J gene is TRBJ2-2, the V gene TRBV28; a weak D match, TRBD1 (5 bases). The CDR3 reads CAIGPGIAGELFF. CDR3 DNA sequence: TGTGCCATCGGCCCAGGGATCGCCGGGGAGCTGTTTTTT.